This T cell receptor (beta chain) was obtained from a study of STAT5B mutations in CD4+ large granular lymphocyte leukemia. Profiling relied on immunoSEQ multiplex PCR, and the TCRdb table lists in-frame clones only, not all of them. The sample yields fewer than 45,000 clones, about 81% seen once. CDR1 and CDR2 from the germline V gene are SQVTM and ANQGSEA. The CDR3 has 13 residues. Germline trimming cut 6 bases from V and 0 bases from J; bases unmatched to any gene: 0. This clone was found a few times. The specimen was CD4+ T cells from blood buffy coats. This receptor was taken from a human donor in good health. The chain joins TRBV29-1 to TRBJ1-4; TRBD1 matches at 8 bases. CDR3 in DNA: TGCAGCGTGGGACAGGCAACTAATGAAAAACTGTTTTTT. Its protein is CSVGQATNEKLFF.